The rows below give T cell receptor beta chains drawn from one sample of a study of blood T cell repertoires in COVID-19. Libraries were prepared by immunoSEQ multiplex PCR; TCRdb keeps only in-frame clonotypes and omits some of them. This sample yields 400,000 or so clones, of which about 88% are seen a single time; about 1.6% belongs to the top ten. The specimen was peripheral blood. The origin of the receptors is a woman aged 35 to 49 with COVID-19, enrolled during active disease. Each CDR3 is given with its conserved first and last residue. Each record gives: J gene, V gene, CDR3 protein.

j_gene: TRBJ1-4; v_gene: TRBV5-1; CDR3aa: CASSSGWGETNEKLFF
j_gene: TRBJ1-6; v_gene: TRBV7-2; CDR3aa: CASSDTMNSPLHF
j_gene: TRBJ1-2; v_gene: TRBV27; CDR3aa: CASRQGNNYGYTF
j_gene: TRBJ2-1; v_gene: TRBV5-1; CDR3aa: CASSLGTGGEQFF
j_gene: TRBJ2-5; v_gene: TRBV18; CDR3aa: CASSPVSGGPPFETQYF
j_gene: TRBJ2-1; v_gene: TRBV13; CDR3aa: CASSSRTSGSLEQFF
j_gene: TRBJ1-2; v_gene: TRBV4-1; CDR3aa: CASSPPGGVGYTF
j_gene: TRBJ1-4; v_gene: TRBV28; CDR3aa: CASSLYQTGGFNEKLFF
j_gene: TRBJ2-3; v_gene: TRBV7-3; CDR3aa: CASSPVGHPFSTDTQYF
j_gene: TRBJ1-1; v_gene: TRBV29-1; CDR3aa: CSVQRGLDTEAFF
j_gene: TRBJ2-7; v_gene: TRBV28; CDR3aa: CASWGGASSYEQYF
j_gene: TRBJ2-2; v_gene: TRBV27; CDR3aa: CASSPFQGNTGELFF
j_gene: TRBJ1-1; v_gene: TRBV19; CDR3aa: CASTQGSGTEAFF
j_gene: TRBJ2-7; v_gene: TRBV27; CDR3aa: CASSALGGGDEQYF
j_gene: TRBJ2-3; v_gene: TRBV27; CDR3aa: CASSLPTSGRTNTQYF
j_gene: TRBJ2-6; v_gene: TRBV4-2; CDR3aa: CASTGQASSGANVLTF
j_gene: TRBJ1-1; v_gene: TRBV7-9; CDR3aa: CASSLGTGGKSEAFF
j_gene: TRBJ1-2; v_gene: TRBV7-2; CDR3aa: CASSQGQGINYGYTF
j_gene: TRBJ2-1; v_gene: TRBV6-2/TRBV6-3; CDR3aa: CASSSQRGSYNEQFF
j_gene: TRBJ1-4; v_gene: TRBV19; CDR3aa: CASGDEKLFF
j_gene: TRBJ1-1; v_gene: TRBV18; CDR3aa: CASSPDRGTEAFF
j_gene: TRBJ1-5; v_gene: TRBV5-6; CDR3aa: CASSLGGASNQPQHF
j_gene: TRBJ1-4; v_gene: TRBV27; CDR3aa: CASSPKGVETFGEKLFF
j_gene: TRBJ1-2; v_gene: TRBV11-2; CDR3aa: CASSGTGTGTGYTF
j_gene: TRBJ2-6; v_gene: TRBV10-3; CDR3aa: CAISDFRDRGANVLTF
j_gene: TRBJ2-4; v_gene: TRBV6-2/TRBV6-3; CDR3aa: CASSYTGTIDIQYF
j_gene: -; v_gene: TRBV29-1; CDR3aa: CSVVRDFAYEQYF
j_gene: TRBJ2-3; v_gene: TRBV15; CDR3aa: CATSLSGHSTDTQYF
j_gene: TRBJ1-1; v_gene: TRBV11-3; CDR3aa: CASSFGQGEAFF
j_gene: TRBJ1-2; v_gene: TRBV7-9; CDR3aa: CASSLGGGEKAYGYTF
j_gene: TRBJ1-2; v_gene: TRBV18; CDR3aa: CASSQGTGGYGYTF
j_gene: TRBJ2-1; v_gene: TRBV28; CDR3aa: CASSSSGGYNEQFF
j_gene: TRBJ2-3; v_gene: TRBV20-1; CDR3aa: CSASARGAGDTQYF
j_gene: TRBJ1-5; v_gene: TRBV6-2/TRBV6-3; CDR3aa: CASSPRQGGGNQPQHF
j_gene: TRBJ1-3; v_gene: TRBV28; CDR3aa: CASTAGGIPAGNTIYF
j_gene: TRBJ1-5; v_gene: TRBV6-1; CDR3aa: CASSEVRQPQHF
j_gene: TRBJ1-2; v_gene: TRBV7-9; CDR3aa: CASSFGGFYGYTF
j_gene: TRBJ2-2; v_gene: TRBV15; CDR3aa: CATSSQQDTGELFF
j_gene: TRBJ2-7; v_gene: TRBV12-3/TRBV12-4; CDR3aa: CASSLQAYEQYF
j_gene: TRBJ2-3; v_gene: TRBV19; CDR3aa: CASSDLVDTQYF
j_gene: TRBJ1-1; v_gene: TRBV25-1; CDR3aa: CASSGAVEAFF
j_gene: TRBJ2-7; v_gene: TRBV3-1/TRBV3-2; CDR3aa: CASSLGQGYEQYF
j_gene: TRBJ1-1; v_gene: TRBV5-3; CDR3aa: CARSLDQGKENTEAFF
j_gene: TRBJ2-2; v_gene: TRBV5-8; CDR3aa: CASSKTRQEDTGELFF
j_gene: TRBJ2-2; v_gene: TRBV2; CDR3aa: CASTPGVITGELFF
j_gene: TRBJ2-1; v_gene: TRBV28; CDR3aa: CASSLGASGNNEQFF
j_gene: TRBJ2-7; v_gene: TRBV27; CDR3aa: CASSFGMGQGAYEQYF
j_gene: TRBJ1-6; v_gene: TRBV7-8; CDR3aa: CASSLGQLNSPLHF
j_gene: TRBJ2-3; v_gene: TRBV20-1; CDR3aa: CSASGTSGALITDTQYF
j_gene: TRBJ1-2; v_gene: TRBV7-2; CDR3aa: CASSLRADFGYGYTF